These 16 T cell receptor beta chains were all obtained from the same sample, sequenced in a study of T cells after yellow fever vaccination (dated by TCRdb to 2018 to 2020). To prepare the library, 5' RACE was applied. These reads were obtained on an Illumina NovaSeq 6000. TCRdb handled the public reads itself, with Q25 trimming in fastp and clone calling in MiXCR, and kept productive beta chains. Entries are consolidated by CDR3 protein sequence, retaining the most common genes and DNA. Present in this sample are over 250,000 distinct CDR3 sequences, roughly 5.6% of which were seen just once. The ten largest clones take up roughly 3.3% of the sample. The treatment or condition label on this specimen signifies: live attenuated yellow fever vaccine strain. The specimen was CD4+ T cells sorted from PBMCs, collected on the day of the yellow fever booster vaccination. The source is a young man who received the YFV17D yellow fever vaccine.

This clonotype turned up a few times. CDR3 in amino acids: CASRRVQGGGQPQHF. CDR3 DNA: TGTGCCAGCAGAAGAGTCCAGGGTGGGGGGCAGCCCCAGCATTTT. The V call is TRBV6-5, the J call TRBJ1-5, with D possibly matching TRBD1 (5 bases). V lost 6 bases and J lost 7, with 19 bases in between. The CDR3 consists of 15 residues. Germline lookup yields CDR1 MNHEY and CDR2 SVGAGI.

This clonotype was picked up a small number of times. The J gene is TRBJ2-7, the V gene TRBV7-2; 13 nucleotides match TRBD2. V shed 6 bases and J 6 bases; nucleotides not matched to a gene: 8. Germline values: CDR1 SGHTA, CDR2 FQGNSA. This CDR3 is built from 15 residues. The CDR3 spells CASRDTSGGAREQYF. CDR3 nucleotide sequence: TGTGCCAGCAGGGATACTAGCGGGGGGGCGCGCGAGCAGTACTTC.

The chain employs TRBV4-1 and TRBJ2-7; TRBD2 agrees at 12 bases. The CDR3 contains 16 residues. J was trimmed by 2 bases and V by 4 bases; bases with no gene match: 6. Looked up from germline, CDR1 is MGHRA and CDR2 is YSYEKL. The CDR3 DNA reads TGCGCCAGCAGCCCTGGGGCTAGCGGGGGGGCCTACGAGCAGTACGTC. Its protein product is CASSPGASGGAYEQYV.

This clonotype was detected only a few times. The chain joins TRBV20-1 to TRBJ2-5; a possible D gene is TRBD2 (6 bases). The CDR3 contains 13 residues. In germline, CDR1 is DFQATT, CDR2 SNEGSKA (reference sequence). V gave up 0 bases and J gave up 5 bases, with 10 bases separating them. CDR3 sequence: CSARDRRAETQYF. CDR3 bases: TGCAGTGCTAGAGATCGGAGGGCTGAGACCCAGTACTTC.

The rearrangement links TRBV2 to TRBJ1-6; D uncertain. Germline CDR1 and CDR2: SNHLY and FYNNEI. CDR3 length equals 12 residues. The V end was cut by 6 bases, the J end by 9 bases, with 9 bases between. The CDR3 sequence: CASRTILSPLHF. The CDR3 DNA reads as TGTGCCAGCAGGACAATTCTTTCACCCCTCCACTTT.

This clonotype was seen repeatedly, ten times or more. The chain carries TRBV7-2 and TRBJ2-7, with 8 bases aligning to TRBD1. The germline gives CDR1 SGHTA, CDR2 FQGNSA. The CDR3 extends over 13 amino acids. V trimming: 3 bases; J trimming: 7 bases; junction bases outside the gene matches: 5. The CDR3 is CASSFQGAREQYF. In DNA form, the CDR3 reads TGTGCCAGCAGCTTTCAGGGGGCGAGGGAGCAGTACTTC.

This clonotype was counted at least ten times. The chain employs TRBV20-1 and TRBJ2-5; D is ambiguous. V was cut by 6 bases and J by 5 bases, with 13 bases left in between. This CDR3 spans 12 amino acids. Germline V gene sequence: CDR1 DFQATT, CDR2 SNEGSKA (reference sequence). This chain's CDR3 is CSAKTVDETQYF. The CDR3 nucleotides read TGCAGTGCCAAGACTGTAGATGAGACCCAGTACTTC.

The table lists this clonotype with many counts. V usage is TRBV18 and J usage is TRBJ1-2, with TRBD1 identical over 7 bases. Germline loops: CDR1 KGHSH, CDR2 LQKENI. CDR3 length: 14 residues. The junction had 4 bases not matched to a gene; V was cut back by 2 bases and J by 4 bases. This chain's CDR3 is CASSPNRDSYGYTF. CDR3 DNA sequence: TGTGCCAGCTCACCAAACCGGGACAGCTATGGCTACACCTTC.

This clonotype was counted many times. The gene calls are TRBV11-2 and TRBJ2-3; the D gene is possibly TRBD2 (6 bases). V dropped 3 bases and J dropped 2 bases, with 12 bases sitting between them. This CDR3 contains 15 residues. From germline, CDR1 is SGHAT and CDR2 FQNNGV. CDR3 DNA sequence: TGTGCCAGCAGCTTCTCGGGGGATACCACAGATACGCAGTATTTT. Translation gives CASSFSGDTTDTQYF.

This clonotype came up many times. J is TRBJ2-2 and V is TRBV7-9; D call uncertain. The CDR3 loop spans 12 amino acids. V lost 3 bases and J lost 6, with 5 bases in between. The germline V gene encodes CDR1 SEHNR and CDR2 FQNEAQ (reference sequence). CDR3 region: CASSFEAGELFF. CDR3 sequence (DNA): TGTGCCAGCAGCTTTGAAGCCGGGGAGCTGTTTTTT.

In its sample, this clonotype was seen many times. The V and J genes are TRBV12-3 or TRBV12-4 and TRBJ2-3; TRBD2 matches 7 bases. CDR3 length: 15 amino acids. V shed 0 bases, J shed 1 base, and the junction held 1 base outside the gene matches. This CDR3 reads CASSLASGRTDTQYF. In nucleotides, the CDR3 is TGTGCCAGCAGTTTAGCTAGCGGGCGCACAGATACGCAGTATTTT.

In this sample, this clonotype turned up a few times. The chain has TRBV4-3 and TRBJ2-3, with D hard to call. Trimming took off 1 base at V and 0 bases at J, with 14 bases between the two ends. Germline loops: CDR1 LGHNA, CDR2 YSLEER. There are 17 residues in the CDR3. The CDR3 DNA reads TGCGCCAGCAGCCAAGGGCCGACTCGCCCTAGCACAGATACGCAGTATTTT. Translation gives CASSQGPTRPSTDTQYF.

This chain links TRBV5-1 with TRBJ2-7; 8 bases are a match to TRBD1. Germline V CDR1 and CDR2: SGHRS, YFSETQ. This CDR3 is built from 14 residues. V lost 6 bases to trimming and J lost 2 bases; unmatched junction nucleotides: 7. This CDR3 reads CASKGATGAYEQYF. The CDR3 nucleotides are TGCGCCAGCAAGGGAGCGACAGGGGCCTACGAGCAGTACTTC.

This clonotype was seen more than once but under ten times. The chain links TRBV29-1 to TRBJ2-3, with TRBD1 identical over 7 bases. The CDR3 covers 14 residues. From germline, CDR1 is SQVTM and CDR2 ANQGSEA. With V trimmed by 4 bases and J by 0 bases, 4 bases remained unmatched. Here the CDR3 DNA reads TGCAGCGTTGGCAGGGGGATTAGCACAGATACGCAGTATTTT. This gives the protein CSVGRGISTDTQYF.

The chain links TRBV2 to TRBJ2-1, with D tentatively TRBD2 (6 bases). Trimming cost V 1 base and J 8 bases, with 15 bases left between them. The length of the CDR3 is 15 residues. Germline assignment: CDR1 SNHLY and CDR2 FYNNEI. Written as DNA, the CDR3 is TGTGCCAGCAGTGAAGAGGCGGGGATTAGGGATGAGCAGTTCTTC. It translates to CASSEEAGIRDEQFF.

The chain recombines TRBV5-1 with TRBJ2-5; 8 bases align to TRBD1. The CDR3 spans 12 residues. With V trimmed by 7 bases and J by 5 bases, 4 bases remained unmatched. Germline V gene sequence: CDR1 SGHRS, CDR2 YFSETQ. CDR3 in DNA: TGCGCCAGCGGATGGGACAGGGAGACCCAGTACTTC. Translating it yields CASGWDRETQYF. Filled out from reference TRBV5-1 and TRBJ2-5, the complete variable domain reads KAGVTQTPRYLIKTRGQQVTLSCSPISGHRSVSWYQQTPGQGLQFLFEYFSETQRNKGNFPGRFSGRQFSNSRSEMNVSTLELGDSALYLCASGWDRETQYFGPGTRLLVL.